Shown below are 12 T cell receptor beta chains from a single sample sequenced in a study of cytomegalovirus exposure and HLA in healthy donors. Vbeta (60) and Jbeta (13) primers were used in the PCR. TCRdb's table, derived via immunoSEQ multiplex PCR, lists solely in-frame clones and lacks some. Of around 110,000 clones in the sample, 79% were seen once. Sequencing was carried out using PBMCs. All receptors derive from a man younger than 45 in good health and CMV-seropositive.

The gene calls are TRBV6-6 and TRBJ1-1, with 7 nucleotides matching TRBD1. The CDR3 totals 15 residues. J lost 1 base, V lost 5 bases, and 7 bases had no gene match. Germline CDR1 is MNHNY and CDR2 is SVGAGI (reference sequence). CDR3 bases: TGTGCCAGCAGTGACGGACAGGTCCGGAACACTGAAGCTTTCTTT. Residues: CASSDGQVRNTEAFF.

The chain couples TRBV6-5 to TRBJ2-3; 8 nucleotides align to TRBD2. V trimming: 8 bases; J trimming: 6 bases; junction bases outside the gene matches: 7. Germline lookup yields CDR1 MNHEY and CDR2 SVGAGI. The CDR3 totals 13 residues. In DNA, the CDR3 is TGTGCCAGCCGGATGGTAGCGGGGGATACGCAGTATTTT. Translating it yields CASRMVAGDTQYF.

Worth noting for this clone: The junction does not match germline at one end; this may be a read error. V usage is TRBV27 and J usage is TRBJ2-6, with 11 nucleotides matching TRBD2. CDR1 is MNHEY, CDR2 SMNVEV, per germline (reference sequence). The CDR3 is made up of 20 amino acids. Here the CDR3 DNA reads TGTGCCAGCAGTTTATCACTAGCGGGAGACGTGGGGTCTGGGGCCAACGGCCTGACTTTC. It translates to CASSLSLAGDVGSGANGLTF.

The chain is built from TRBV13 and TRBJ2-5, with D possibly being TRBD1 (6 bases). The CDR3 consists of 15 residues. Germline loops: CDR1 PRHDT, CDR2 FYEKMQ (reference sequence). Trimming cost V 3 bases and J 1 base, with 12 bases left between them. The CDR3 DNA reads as TGTGCCAGCAGCTTCGGTGGACAGCCCCAAGAGACCCAGTACTTC. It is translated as CASSFGGQPQETQYF. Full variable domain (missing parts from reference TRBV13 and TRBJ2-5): AAGVIQSPRHLIKEKRETATLKCYPIPRHDTVYWYQQGPGQDPQFLISFYEKMQSDKGSIPDRFSAQQFSDYHSELNMSSLELGDSALYFCASSFGGQPQETQYFGPGTRLLVL.

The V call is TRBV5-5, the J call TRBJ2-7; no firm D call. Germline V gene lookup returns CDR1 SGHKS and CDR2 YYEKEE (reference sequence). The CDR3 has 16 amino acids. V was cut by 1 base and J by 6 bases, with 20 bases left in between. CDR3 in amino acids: CASSLPPAGLLFEQYF. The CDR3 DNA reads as TGTGCCAGCAGCTTGCCCCCGGCAGGCCTCCTCTTCGAGCAGTACTTC.

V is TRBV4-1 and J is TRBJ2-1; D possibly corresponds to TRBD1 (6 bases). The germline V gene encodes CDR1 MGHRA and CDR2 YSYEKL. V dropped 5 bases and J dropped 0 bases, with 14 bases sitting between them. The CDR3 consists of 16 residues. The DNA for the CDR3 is TGCGCCAGCAGCACCTACAGGGAAAGCTCCTACAATGAGCAGTTCTTC. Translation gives CASSTYRESSYNEQFF.

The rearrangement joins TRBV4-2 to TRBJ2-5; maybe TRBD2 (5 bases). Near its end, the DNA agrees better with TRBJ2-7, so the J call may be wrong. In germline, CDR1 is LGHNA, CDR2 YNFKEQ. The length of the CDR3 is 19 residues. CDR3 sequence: CASSPDSRGKILGAYEQYF. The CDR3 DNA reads TGTGCCAGCAGCCCGGACTCCCGAGGCAAGATCCTAGGTGCCTACGAGCAGTACTTC.

The CDR3 nucleotides read TGTGCCAGCAGACGCCGAGGGGGAGAGACCCAGTACTTC. This codes for CASRRRGGETQYF. The chain is built from TRBV6-5 and TRBJ2-5; TRBD1 might be the D (6 bases). The CDR3 loop spans 13 amino acids. V lost 6 bases to trimming and J lost 4 bases, with 12 bases between them. Germline CDR1 MNHEY, CDR2 SVGAGI.

The CDR3 bases are TGTGCCAGCAGTTACTCGGAGGAATCAGATACGCAGTATTTT. It codes for CASSYSEESDTQYF. V is TRBV6-6 and J is TRBJ2-3, with D possibly TRBD2 on 5 matching bases. CDR3 length: 14 amino acids. V was clipped by 0 bases and J by 4 bases, with 8 bases between them. Germline CDR1 is MNHNY and CDR2 is SVGAGI (reference sequence).

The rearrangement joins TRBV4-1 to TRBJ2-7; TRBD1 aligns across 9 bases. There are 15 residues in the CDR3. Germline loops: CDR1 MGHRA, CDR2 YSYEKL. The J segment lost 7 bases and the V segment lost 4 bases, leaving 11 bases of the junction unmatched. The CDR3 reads CASSRDRDRVEEQYF. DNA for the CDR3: TGCGCCAGCAGCCGCGACCGGGACAGGGTTGAGGAGCAGTACTTC.

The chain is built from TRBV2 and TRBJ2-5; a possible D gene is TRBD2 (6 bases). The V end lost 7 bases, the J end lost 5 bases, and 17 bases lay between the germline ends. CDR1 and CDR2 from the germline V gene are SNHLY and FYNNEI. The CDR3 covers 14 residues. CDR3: CASTGTAKWETQYF. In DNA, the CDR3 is TGTGCCAGCACCGGGACTGCGAAGTGGGAGACCCAGTACTTC.

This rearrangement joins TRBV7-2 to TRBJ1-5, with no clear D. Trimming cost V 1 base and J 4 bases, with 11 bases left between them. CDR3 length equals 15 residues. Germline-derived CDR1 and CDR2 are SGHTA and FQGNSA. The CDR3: CASSLDVGGNQPQHF. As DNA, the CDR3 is TGTGCCAGCAGCTTAGATGTCGGAGGGAATCAGCCCCAGCATTTT.